This T cell receptor beta chain came from a study of cytomegalovirus exposure and HLA in healthy donors. Study outcomes and limitations: With high specificity and sensitivity, the classifier reportedly diagnosed cytomegalovirus status. The dataset shows that most TCR sequences were rare, while some public TCRs occurred in many donors. After further analysis at a later stage, 15,000 to 20,000 TCR beta sequences were associated with HLA alleles at 0.05 false discovery rate.

The study ran its PCR with 60 Vbeta and 13 Jbeta primers. Measured with immunoSEQ multiplex PCR; TCRdb has only the in-frame clones, and not every one. The table lists 120,000 or so clones, roughly 80% of them singletons. The germline V gene encodes CDR1 SGHRS and CDR2 YFSETQ. CDR3 length: 16 residues. V gave up 3 bases and J gave up 0 bases; unmatched junction bases: 7. This clone was counted a single time. Antigen unknown. The specimen sequenced was PBMCs. The chain employs TRBV5-1 and TRBJ2-5; 8 nucleotides align to TRBD2. The origin of this receptor is a male donor in good health and CMV-seronegative. DNA for the CDR3: TGCGCCAGCAGCTCGCAAGGACTAGCCTACCAAGAGACCCAGTACTTC. This sequence encodes CASSSQGLAYQETQYF.